One sample yielded the 27 T cell receptor beta chains listed below, sequenced in a study of regulatory and conventional T cells in RAG deficiency. The sorted conventional CD4+ T cells were CD25-low and CD127-high, with genomic DNA sequenced. Clones were sequenced by immunoSEQ multiplex PCR, and TCRdb holds only the in-frame ones, with some missing. Of about 46,000 clones listed, 85% to 90% are singletons. The data were also submitted as part of a second study, on regulatory T cells. This second study says: Amplification used 52 TRBV primers and 13 TRBJ primers.

Sequencing was performed on CD4+ effector T cells sorted from blood. The receptors shown here come from a human donor in good health.

The chain couples TRBV4-1 to TRBJ1-1, with D perhaps matching TRBD1 (5 bases). Trimming cost V 0 bases and J 1 base, with 18 bases left between them. Per germline, CDR1 MGHRA and CDR2 YSYEKL. The CDR3 consists of 18 residues. CDR3 protein: CASSQEYWGNRKNTEAFF. DNA for the CDR3: TGCGCCAGCAGCCAAGAGTATTGGGGGAATAGGAAGAACACTGAAGCTTTCTTT.

The chain links TRBV7-8 to TRBJ1-1, with D tentatively TRBD1 (5 bases). Germline V CDR1 and CDR2: SGHVS, FQNEAQ. This CDR3 region has 14 residues. V lost 5 bases, J lost 5 bases, and 15 bases lay in between. As DNA, the CDR3 is TGTGCCAGCAGCCTAACGCCTCGGGGGACTGAAGCTTTCTTT. Translating gives CASSLTPRGTEAFF.

The chain combines TRBV11-2 with TRBJ2-4; D is perhaps TRBD2 (5 bases). CDR1 and CDR2 from the germline V gene are SGHAT and FQNNGV. The CDR3 is 12 residues long. V lost 3 bases and J 5 bases, leaving 5 bases between the germline ends. CDR3 protein: CASSFSENIQYF. DNA for the CDR3: TGTGCCAGCAGCTTTAGCGAAAACATTCAGTACTTC.

This chain uses TRBV6-6 with TRBJ2-5; possible D gene TRBD1, 6 bases. The CDR3 length is 13 residues. Between the trimmed V and J ends, which lost 7 bases and 5 bases, there was a span of 14 bases. Germline V gene sequence: CDR1 MNHNY, CDR2 SVGAGI (reference sequence). The CDR3 protein is CASTTQGRETQYF. CDR3 nucleotides: TGTGCCAGCACCACCCAGGGGCGGGAGACCCAGTACTTC.

This rearrangement joins TRBV28 to TRBJ2-1, with 7 nucleotides matching TRBD1. V trimming: 6 bases; J trimming: 5 bases; junction bases outside the gene matches: 4. Germline CDR1 is MDHEN and CDR2 is SYDVKM. This CDR3 contains 13 residues. The chain's CDR3 is CASSSGQNNEQFF. The CDR3 nucleotides read TGTGCCAGCAGCTCGGGACAGAACAATGAGCAGTTCTTC.

The gene calls are TRBV28 and TRBJ2-1, with a tentative D call TRBD2 (5 bases). Trimming left V 6 bases short and J 4 bases short, with 16 bases between. CDR1 MDHEN and CDR2 SYDVKM come from the germline V gene. The CDR3 spans 15 residues. The CDR3 is CASRPPGRIYNEQFF. Written as DNA, the CDR3 is TGTGCCAGCAGACCTCCGGGGAGAATTTACAATGAGCAGTTCTTC.

This chain joins TRBV11-2 and TRBJ1-1, with no clear D. Germline CDR1 and CDR2: SGHAT and FQNNGV. The CDR3 length is 13 residues. V was shortened by 6 bases and J by 1 base, with 9 bases between the two germline ends. The DNA for the CDR3 is TGTGCCAGCAGTTTTTCCGAGAACACTGAAGCTTTCTTT. This sequence encodes CASSFSENTEAFF.

The rearrangement uses TRBV19 and TRBJ2-5, with 9 bases identical to TRBD1. Germline V gives CDR1 LNHDA, CDR2 SQIVND (reference sequence). The length of the CDR3 is 13 residues. The junction had 5 bases not matched to a gene; V was cut back by 8 bases and J by 4 bases. The CDR3 region is CASRRDRAETQYF. CDR3 sequence (DNA): TGTGCCAGTCGGAGGGACAGGGCAGAGACCCAGTACTTC.

This clone was seen once. The V and J genes are TRBV9 and TRBJ2-5, with 14 bases lining up with TRBD2. The CDR3 extends over 15 amino acids. J was trimmed by 4 bases and V by 2 bases; bases with no gene match: 1. Germline values: CDR1 SGDLS, CDR2 YYNGEE. CDR3 in amino acids: CASSVGTSGRETQYF. In nucleotides, the CDR3 is TGTGCCAGCAGCGTCGGGACTAGCGGGAGAGAGACCCAGTACTTC.

The J gene is TRBJ1-5, the V gene TRBV5-8; no clear D gene. The germline V and J ends were trimmed by 1 base and 3 bases, with 11 bases remaining between them. The germline gives CDR1 SGHTS, CDR2 YDEGEE. CDR3 size: 15 residues. The CDR3 sequence is CASSLRVSSNQPQHF. The DNA for the CDR3 is TGTGCCAGCAGCTTGAGGGTCAGCTCCAATCAGCCCCAGCATTTT.

This clone turned up a few times. The V and J genes are TRBV6-1 and TRBJ2-7, with D maybe TRBD1 (5 bases). Germline CDR1 is MNHNS and CDR2 is SASEGT. V shed 7 bases and J shed 4 bases, with 17 bases lying between them. CDR3 size: 14 residues. CDR3 region: CASTAPPQGYEQYF. The CDR3 DNA reads TGTGCCAGCACCGCCCCCCCCCAGGGATACGAGCAGTACTTC.

The genes are TRBV6-1 and TRBJ1-6, with D maybe TRBD1 (5 bases). The germline V gene has CDR1 MNHNS and CDR2 SASEGT. The ends were cut back, 0 bases at V and 9 bases at J, with 21 bases in the middle. The CDR3 is made up of 18 amino acids. The CDR3 nucleotides read TGTGCCAGCAGTGAAGCGCGCGCAGGGTCGGGGTGGAGTTCACCCCTCCACTTT. Translation gives CASSEARAGSGWSSPLHF.

A note on this clone: Germline and junction disagree at one end, which may indicate a read error. This rearrangement joins TRBV5-1 to TRBJ2-5, with a possible D match to TRBD2 (6 bases). Germline assignment: CDR1 SGHRS and CDR2 YFSETQ. This CDR3 region has 13 residues. CDR3 in DNA: TGCGCCAGCAGCTGGACTAAAGAAGAGGCCCAGTACTTC. Protein: CASSWTKEEAQYF.

This clone was detected once. This rearrangement joins TRBV6-5 to TRBJ1-1; D unclear. Trimming left V 6 bases short and J 7 bases short, with 9 bases between. Germline CDR1 MNHEY, CDR2 SVGAGI. This CDR3 is built from 11 residues. The CDR3 region has the DNA TGTGCCAGCAGGGGATCGGTTGAAGCTTTCTTT. The encoded protein is CASRGSVEAFF.

This sequence joins TRBV14 and TRBJ2-1; 11 bases map to TRBD2. The junction had 10 bases not matched to a gene; V was cut back by 6 bases and J by 9 bases. CDR1 and CDR2 from the germline V gene are SGHDN and FVKESK. The CDR3 has 15 residues. DNA of the CDR3: TGTGCCAGCAGTTCTACTAGCGGGAGTTCCGGTGAGCAGTTCTTC. It yields the protein CASSSTSGSSGEQFF.

The chain is built from TRBV12-5 and TRBJ1-1; possibly TRBD1 for D (5 bases). Trimming left V 2 bases short and J 4 bases short, with 8 bases between. The CDR3 totals 13 residues. Germline V lookup: CDR1 LGHNT, CDR2 FRNRAP. The CDR3 region is CASGLWGGTEAFF. The CDR3 DNA reads TGTGCTAGTGGTTTGTGGGGGGGCACTGAAGCTTTCTTT.

The chain has TRBV7-6 and TRBJ2-7; 7 positions match TRBD2. The J segment lost 0 bases and the V segment lost 1 base, leaving 12 bases of the junction unmatched. The CDR3 spans 18 residues. Germline loops: CDR1 SGHVS, CDR2 FNYEAQ. CDR3 coding DNA: TGTGCCAGCAGCTTAGAGGGCGGGAGCTACAGGAGCTCCTACGAGCAGTACTTC. It yields the protein CASSLEGGSYRSSYEQYF. The entire variable domain, with the rest obtained from reference TRBV7-6 and TRBJ2-7, is as follows: GAGVSQSPRYKVTKRGQDVALRCDPISGHVSLYWYRQALGQGPEFLTYFNYEAQQDKSGLPNDRFSAERPEGSISTLTIQRTEQRDSAMYRCASSLEGGSYRSSYEQYFGPGTRLTVT.

The chain uses TRBV7-9 and TRBJ2-7; 9 positions agree with TRBD1. Germline trimming cut 7 bases from V and 2 bases from J; bases unmatched to any gene: 3. Germline V gene data show CDR1 as SEHNR and CDR2 as FQNEAQ (reference sequence). The CDR3 is made up of 13 amino acids. CDR3 region: CASTRQGAYEQYF. The CDR3 DNA reads as TGTGCCAGCACTAGACAGGGGGCCTACGAGCAGTACTTC.

Only a few counts were recorded for this clone. This chain links TRBV10-1 with TRBJ2-7; TRBD1 matches 7 bases. CDR1 is WNHNN, CDR2 SYGVQD, per germline (reference sequence). This CDR3 spans 13 amino acids. Unmatched junction bases numbered 4, after V lost 6 bases and J lost 2 bases. CDR3 sequence (DNA): TGCGCCAGCAGCCGACAGGGAACCTACGAGCAGTACTTC. This sequence encodes CASSRQGTYEQYF.

The chain employs TRBV19 and TRBJ1-1; 7 bases align to TRBD1. This CDR3 has 11 amino acids. V was pared by 10 bases and J by 7 bases, with 6 bases of the junction left unmatched. Germline V CDR1 and CDR2: LNHDA, SQIVND (reference sequence). The CDR3 DNA is TGTGCCACCAACAGGGGCCTTGAAGCTTTCTTT. Amino acids: CATNRGLEAFF.

V is TRBV5-1 and J is TRBJ2-7; 7 bases match TRBD1. V lost 3 bases and J lost 2; bases outside the gene matches: 8. The CDR3 is 15 amino acids. Germline V CDR1 and CDR2: SGHRS, YFSETQ. CDR3 sequence (DNA): TGCGCCAGCAGCTCTAGACAGGGTGGAACCTACGAGCAGTACTTC. It yields the protein CASSSRQGGTYEQYF.

V gene TRBV6-5 combines with J gene TRBJ2-1; 13 bases line up with TRBD2. The V gene's germline CDR1 is MNHEY and CDR2 SVGAGI. The CDR3 contains 15 residues. V dropped 6 bases and J dropped 10; count of bases not matched to a gene: 9. This chain's CDR3 is CASSRVGLAGREQFF. CDR3 nucleotide sequence: TGTGCCAGCAGCCGAGTGGGACTAGCGGGACGGGAGCAGTTCTTC.

This chain joins TRBV18 and TRBJ2-7; D gene ambiguous. The CDR3 has 12 amino acids. Trimming shortened V by 3 bases and J by 4 bases, and 7 bases separated the two germline ends. CDR1 KGHSH and CDR2 LQKENI come from the germline V gene. The CDR3: CASSPPGYEQYF. CDR3 coding DNA: TGTGCCAGCTCACCCCCCGGGTACGAGCAGTACTTC.

The J gene is TRBJ1-5, the V gene TRBV6-5, with TRBD1 identical over 12 bases. CDR3 size: 14 residues. CDR1 is MNHEY and CDR2 is SVGAGI in the germline V gene. V gave up 5 bases and J gave up 6 bases; unmatched junction bases: 2. CDR3 sequence (DNA): TGTGCCAGCAGTAAGGGACAGGGGGCTCAGCCCCAGCATTTT. This gives the protein CASSKGQGAQPQHF.

The genes are TRBV5-1 and TRBJ2-5, with D unresolved. Germline V gene sequence: CDR1 SGHRS, CDR2 YFSETQ. CDR3 size: 13 residues. Trimming removed 3 bases from V and 2 bases from J, with 8 bases in between. In DNA, the CDR3 is TGCGCCAGCAGCTCTGACACGCAAGAGACCCAGTACTTC. Translated, it gives CASSSDTQETQYF.

The rearrangement joins TRBV6-5 to TRBJ1-1; unclear D gene. CDR3 length: 13 amino acids. CDR1 and CDR2 from the germline V gene are MNHEY and SVGAGI. Trimming pared 4 bases from V and 3 bases from J, leaving 9 bases between. CDR3 coding DNA: TGTGCCAGCAGTTTACCGGACTACACTGAAGCTTTCTTT. Its protein is CASSLPDYTEAFF.

The chain combines TRBV19 with TRBJ1-5; a possible D gene is TRBD1 (5 bases). CDR1 is LNHDA and CDR2 is SQIVND in the germline V gene (reference sequence). V was trimmed by 7 bases and J by 0 bases, leaving 13 bases between them. CDR3 length: 15 amino acids. CDR3: CASISGGNSNQPQHF. The CDR3 nucleotides read TGTGCCAGTATATCGGGGGGGAATAGCAATCAGCCCCAGCATTTT. The whole variable domain, filled in from reference TRBV19 and TRBJ1-5, reads DGGITQSPKYLFRKEGQNVTLSCEQNLNHDAMYWYRQDPGQGLRLIYYSQIVNDFQKGDIAEGYSVSREKKESFPLTVTSAQKNPTAFYLCASISGGNSNQPQHFGDGTRLSIL.